The present T cell receptor beta chain was sequenced within a study of spatial heterogeneity in lung cancer. TCRdb reanalysed the 5' RACE reads using MiXCR and keeps one entry per CDR3 protein. The sample contains about 15,000 distinct CDR3 sequences, 19% of which appear only once. The CDR3 contains 13 residues. With 5 bases clipped from V and 7 bases from J, the junction kept 5 bases outside the gene matches. Germline CDR1 is SGHVS and CDR2 is FQNEAQ. By proportion, this clonotype is medium-sized. Its antigen remains unknown. Time point here: blood at routine non-recurrence follow-up after resection. Study-wide results and caveats: Ubiquitous, expanded tumor-derived TCRs were more frequently observed in blood at resection than at follow-up.

This chain uses TRBV7-8 with TRBJ2-4; 7 bases map to TRBD1. Sample: PBMCs, taken at follow-up. This sequence originates from a male donor with early-stage non-small cell lung cancer. This CDR3 reads CASSPRQGNIQYF. CDR3 sequence (DNA): TGTGCCAGCAGCCCAAGACAGGGTAACATTCAGTACTTC. The variable domain in full, completed from reference TRBV7-8 and TRBJ2-4, reads GAGVSQSPRYKVAKRGQDVALRCDPISGHVSLFWYQQALGQGPEFLTYFQNEAQLDKSGLPSDRFFAERPEGSVSTLKIQRTQQEDSAVYLCASSPRQGNIQYFGAGTRLSVL.